A single sample gave rise to the 23 T cell receptor beta chains below, sequenced in a study of T cells expressing NK-cell markers. Following a re-call of the 5' RACE reads, TCRdb has one entry per CDR3 protein and lacks DNA. The sample table sets out roughly 160,000 distinct CDR3 sequences. The sample taken for sequencing was blood T cells: a sorted CD56 or NKG2C T cell subset, CD4+ or CD8+ T cells, or bulk PBMC T cells (not recorded which). The receptors were gathered from a man between 18 and 69 years old in good health.

The V gene is TRBV6-1, the J gene TRBJ2-1; TCRdb indicates TRBD1, and absent DNA this call remains unverified. Germline V gene lookup returns CDR1 MNHNS and CDR2 SASEGT. The CDR3 is 14 residues long. This CDR3 reads CASSVAGAYNEQFF.

This chain joins TRBV24-1 and TRBJ2-1. The CDR3 contains 16 residues. The germline gives CDR1 KGHDR, CDR2 SFDVKD. CDR3 residues: CATSDSWKSSYNEQFF.

This chain links TRBV14 with TRBJ2-3; TCRdb returns TRBD2, unconfirmable since there is no DNA. Germline V gene lookup returns CDR1 SGHDN and CDR2 FVKESK. This CDR3 contains 14 residues. The CDR3 here is CASSQPFWGDTQYF.

The rearrangement joins TRBV28 to TRBJ2-3; as DNA is missing, the TRBD1 call by TCRdb cannot be tested. The CDR3 has 15 amino acids. Germline CDR1 MDHEN, CDR2 SYDVKM. The CDR3 loop reads CASSFPGGTTDTQYF. The full variable domain, with the rest looked up from reference TRBV28 and TRBJ2-3, is DVKVTQSSRYLVKRTGEKVFLECVQDMDHENMFWYRQDPGLGLRLIYFSYDVKMKEKGDIPEGYSVSREKKERFSLILESASTNQTSMYLCASSFPGGTTDTQYFGPGTRLTVL.

The chain joins TRBV27 to TRBJ2-3; checking the TCRdb D call of TRBD2 is not possible without DNA. Germline V CDR1 and CDR2: MNHEY, SMNVEV (reference sequence). The CDR3 totals 14 residues. CDR3 protein: CASSLGLAVDTQYF.

This chain links TRBV11-1 with TRBJ2-7. Germline V gene lookup returns CDR1 SGHAT and CDR2 FQDESV (reference sequence). This CDR3 comprises 13 residues. CDR3 loop: CASSLRFSYEQYF. Based on the CDR3 plus reference TRBV11-1 and TRBJ2-7, the full variable domain is EAEVAQSPRYKITEKSQAVAFWCDPISGHATLYWYRQILGQGPELLVQFQDESVVDDSQLPKDRFSAERLKGVDSTLKIQPAELGDSAMYLCASSLRFSYEQYFGPGTRLTVT.

The J gene is TRBJ1-2, the V gene TRBV6-5; TCRdb outputs TRBD1, but without DNA this stays unchecked. Germline V lookup: CDR1 MNHEY, CDR2 SVGAGI. The CDR3 is 12 amino acids. This CDR3 reads CASSGGMYGYTF.

The chain uses TRBV11-2 and TRBJ2-7; TCRdb's D call of TRBD1 is untestable without DNA. The CDR3 consists of 15 residues. The germline V gene has CDR1 SGHAT and CDR2 FQNNGV. CDR3 region: CASSSRQVLFHEQYF.

The chain employs TRBV4-2 and TRBJ1-1. The CDR3 totals 17 residues. Germline assignment: CDR1 LGHNA and CDR2 YNFKEQ. CDR3 protein: CASSQDRMAYGNTEAFF.

The chain has TRBV5-1 and TRBJ2-5; TCRdb selects TRBD1, and the lack of DNA leaves this call unchecked. Germline V gene sequence: CDR1 SGHRS, CDR2 YFSETQ. This CDR3 comprises 15 residues. The CDR3 spells CASSSRTGGKETQYF.

This chain links TRBV7-9 with TRBJ2-3; TCRdb picks TRBD2, but there is no DNA to check that call. The CDR3 totals 16 residues. Germline CDR1 SEHNR, CDR2 FQNEAQ (reference sequence). The CDR3 protein is CAELLGGPAGTDTQYF.

The gene calls are TRBV5-5 and TRBJ2-3; with no DNA, the TCRdb D assignment of TRBD2 cannot be verified. This CDR3 is 16 amino acids long. CDR1 is SGHKS and CDR2 is YYEKEE in the germline V gene (reference sequence). The CDR3 sequence is CASSWTSGGAGDTQYF.

The rearrangement uses TRBV2 and TRBJ1-5; TCRdb names TRBD1, which stays unverified in the absence of DNA. This CDR3 contains 16 residues. Germline assignment: CDR1 SNHLY and CDR2 FYNNEI. This chain's CDR3 is CASSARTADSNQPQHF.

This chain uses TRBV2 with TRBJ2-3. Germline-derived CDR1 and CDR2 are SNHLY and FYNNEI. The CDR3 contains 11 residues. The CDR3 region is CASRDSDTQYF.

The rearrangement links TRBV28 to TRBJ1-6; TCRdb selects TRBD1, and the lack of DNA leaves this call unchecked. CDR3 size: 15 residues. Germline CDR1 MDHEN, CDR2 SYDVKM. CDR3 in amino acids: CASSNEDRLFTPLHF.

The V gene is TRBV2, the J gene TRBJ2-3. CDR1 and CDR2 from the germline V gene are SNHLY and FYNNEI. The CDR3 extends over 15 amino acids. The CDR3 here is CASSELGPSTDTQYF.

The genes are TRBV19 and TRBJ2-1; lacking DNA, the TRBD1 call made by TCRdb goes unchecked. The CDR3 is made up of 15 amino acids. From germline, CDR1 is LNHDA and CDR2 SQIVND (reference sequence). CDR3 loop: CASSINRESTNEQFF.

The chain has TRBV5-6 and TRBJ2-5; TCRdb selects TRBD1, and the lack of DNA leaves this call unchecked. The CDR3 covers 14 residues. CDR1 is SGHDT and CDR2 is YYEEEE in the germline V gene. This CDR3 is CASSPPDREETQYF.

The gene calls are TRBV7-9 and TRBJ1-3; the D call from TCRdb, TRBD1, cannot be confirmed without DNA. The CDR3 contains 15 residues. Germline CDR1 SEHNR, CDR2 FQNEAQ (reference sequence). This CDR3 is CASSPPVRDRDTIYF.

J is TRBJ1-3 and V is TRBV29-1. The germline gives CDR1 SQVTM, CDR2 ANQGSEA. The CDR3 runs to 11 residues. The CDR3 loop is CSVEAGNTIYF.

The rearrangement links TRBV12-3 or TRBV12-4 to TRBJ2-1; TCRdb selects TRBD2, and the lack of DNA leaves this call unchecked. This CDR3 is 17 amino acids long. This CDR3 reads CASSGLAGGRSYNEQFF.

The J gene is TRBJ2-1, the V gene TRBV7-3. Germline CDR1 reads SGHTA; CDR2 reads FQGTGA. This CDR3 spans 13 amino acids. This CDR3 is CASSLLFYNEQFF. Full variable domain (rest looked up from reference TRBV7-3 and TRBJ2-1): GAGVSQTPSNKVTEKGKYVELRCDPISGHTALYWYRQSLGQGPEFLIYFQGTGAADDSGLPNDRFFAVRPEGSVSTLKIQRTERGDSAVYLCASSLLFYNEQFFGPGTRLTVL.

J is TRBJ2-7 and V is TRBV7-2. This CDR3 is built from 14 residues. Looked up from germline, CDR1 is SGHTA and CDR2 is FQGNSA. CDR3 loop: CASSLAPGAYEQYF.